This TCR beta chain was profiled in a study of Ad26.COV2.S vaccination and SARS-CoV-2 variants. In the study overall: A COV1001 Ad26.COV2.S trial-arm participant provided the sample. Study-wide results and limits: Reports say spike-specific CD8+ and CD4+ T cell responses covered substantial breadth after vaccination.

Treatment indicated: 15 to 20 received Ad26.COV2.S at low or high dose, single or two shots; roughly 5 received placebo; per-sample allocation not given. Collection of samples fell on day 63 after the first vaccine or placebo injection. V lost 9 bases and J lost 1; bases outside the gene matches: 9. The CDR3 has 15 residues. Per germline, CDR1 ENHRY and CDR2 SYGVKD. Repertoires were generated with immunoSEQ multiplex PCR, while TCRdb's copy carries only in-frame clones and drops some. The sample includes about 390,000 clones, around 92% of them seen just once. In regard to this clone: Its antigen remains unidentified.

The sequences come from peripheral blood, collected in a trial of Ad26.COV2.S vaccine versus placebo. The chain uses TRBV10-3 and TRBJ2-3; 8 bases match TRBD1. The receptor's source is a person aged 18-65 years who received the Ad26.COV2.S COVID-19 vaccine or a placebo. CDR3 amino acids: CAISTGTGGTDTQYF. The CDR3, as DNA: TGTGCCATTTCAACCGGGACAGGCGGCACAGATACGCAGTATTTT.